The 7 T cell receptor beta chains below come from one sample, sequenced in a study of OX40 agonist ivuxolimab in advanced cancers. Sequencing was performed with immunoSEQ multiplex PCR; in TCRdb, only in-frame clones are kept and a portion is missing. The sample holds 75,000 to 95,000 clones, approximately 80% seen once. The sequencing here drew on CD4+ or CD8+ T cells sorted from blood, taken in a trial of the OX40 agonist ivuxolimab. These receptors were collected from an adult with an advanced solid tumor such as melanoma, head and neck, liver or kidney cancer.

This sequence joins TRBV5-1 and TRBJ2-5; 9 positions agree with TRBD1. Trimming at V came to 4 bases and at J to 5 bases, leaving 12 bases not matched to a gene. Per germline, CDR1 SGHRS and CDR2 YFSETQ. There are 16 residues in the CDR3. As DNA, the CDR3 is TGCGCCAGCAGCCTGGCCGGGACAGGGAAGGGGGAGACCCAGTACTTC. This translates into CASSLAGTGKGETQYF.

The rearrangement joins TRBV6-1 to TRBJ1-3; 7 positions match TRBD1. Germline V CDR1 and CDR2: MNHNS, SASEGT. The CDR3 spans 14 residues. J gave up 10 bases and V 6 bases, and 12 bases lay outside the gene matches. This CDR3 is CASRGTAQPNTIYF. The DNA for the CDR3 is TGTGCCAGCAGAGGGACAGCTCAGCCCAATACCATATATTTT.

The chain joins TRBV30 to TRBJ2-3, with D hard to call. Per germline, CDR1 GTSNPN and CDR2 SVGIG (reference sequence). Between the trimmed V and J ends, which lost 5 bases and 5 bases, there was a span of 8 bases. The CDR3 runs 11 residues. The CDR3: CAWGSGDTQYF. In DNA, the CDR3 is TGTGCCTGGGGTAGTGGAGATACGCAGTATTTT.

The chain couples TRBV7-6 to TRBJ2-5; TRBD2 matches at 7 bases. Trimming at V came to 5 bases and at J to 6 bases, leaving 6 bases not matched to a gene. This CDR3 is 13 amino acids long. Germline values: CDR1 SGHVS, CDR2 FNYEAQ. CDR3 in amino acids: CASSPGGGQTQYF. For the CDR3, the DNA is TGTGCCAGCAGCCCTGGGGGGGGTCAGACCCAGTACTTC.

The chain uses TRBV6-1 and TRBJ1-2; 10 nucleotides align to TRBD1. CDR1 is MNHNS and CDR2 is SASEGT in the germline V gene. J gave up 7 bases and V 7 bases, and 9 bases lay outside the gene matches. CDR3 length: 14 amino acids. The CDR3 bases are TGTGCCAGCACTCAAGGGGGACAGGGGATTGGCTACACCTTC. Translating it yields CASTQGGQGIGYTF.

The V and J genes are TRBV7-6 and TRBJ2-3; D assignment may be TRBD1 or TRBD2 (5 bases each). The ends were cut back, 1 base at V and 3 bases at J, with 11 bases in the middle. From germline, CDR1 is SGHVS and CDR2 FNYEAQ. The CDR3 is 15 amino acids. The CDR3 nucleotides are TGTGCCAGCAGCTTAGTAGGGACGTCAACAGATACGCAGTATTTT. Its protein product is CASSLVGTSTDTQYF.

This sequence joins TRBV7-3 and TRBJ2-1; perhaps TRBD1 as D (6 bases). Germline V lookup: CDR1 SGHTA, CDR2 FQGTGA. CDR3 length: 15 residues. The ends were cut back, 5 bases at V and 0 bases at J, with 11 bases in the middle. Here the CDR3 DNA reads TGTGCCAGCAGCCCGGACAGAAGCTCCTACAATGAGCAGTTCTTC. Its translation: CASSPDRSSYNEQFF.